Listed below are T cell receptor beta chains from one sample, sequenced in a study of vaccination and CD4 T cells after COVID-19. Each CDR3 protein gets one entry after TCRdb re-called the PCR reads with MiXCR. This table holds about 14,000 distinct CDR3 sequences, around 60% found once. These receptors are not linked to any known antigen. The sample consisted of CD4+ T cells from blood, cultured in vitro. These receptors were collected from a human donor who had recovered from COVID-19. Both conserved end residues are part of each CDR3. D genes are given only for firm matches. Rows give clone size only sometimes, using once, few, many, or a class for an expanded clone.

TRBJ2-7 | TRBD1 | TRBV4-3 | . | CASSQDSGTGFYEQYF | TGCGCCAGCAGCCAAGATAGTGGGACAGGGTTCTACGAGCAGTACTTC
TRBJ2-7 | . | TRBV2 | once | CASSGVRNPYEQYF | TGTGCCAGCAGTGGGGTCAGGAATCCCTACGAGCAGTACTTC
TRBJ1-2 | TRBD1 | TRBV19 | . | CASSVPAGGASGYTF | TGTGCCAGTAGTGTCCCCGCAGGGGGCGCGAGTGGCTACACCTTC
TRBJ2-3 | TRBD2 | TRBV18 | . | CASSPFTSGSSTDTQYF | TGTGCCAGCTCACCTTTCACTAGCGGGAGTAGCACAGATACGCAGTATTTT
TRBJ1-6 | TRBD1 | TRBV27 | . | CASSQTGEYNSPLHF | TGTGCCAGCAGCCAGACAGGGGAATATAATTCACCCCTCCACTTT
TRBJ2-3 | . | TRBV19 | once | CASTQGHTDTQYF | TGTGCCAGTACTCAGGGGCACACAGATACGCAGTATTTT
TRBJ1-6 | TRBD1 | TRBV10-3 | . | CAIRDRGSDLPLHF | TGTGCCATCAGAGACAGGGGGTCCGATTTACCCCTCCACTTT
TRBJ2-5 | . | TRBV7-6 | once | CASSSTGGGETQYF | TGTGCCAGCAGCTCGACAGGAGGTGGAGAGACCCAGTACTTC
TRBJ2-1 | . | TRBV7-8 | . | CASSQHRTNSYNEQFF | TGTGCCAGCAGCCAGCATCGGACTAACTCCTACAATGAGCAGTTCTTC
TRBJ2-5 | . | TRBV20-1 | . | CSARWGLETQYF | TGCAGTGCTAGGTGGGGGCTGGAGACCCAGTACTTC
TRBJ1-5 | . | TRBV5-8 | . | CASSPTGRGSNQPQHF | TGTGCCAGCAGTCCCACAGGGAGAGGTAGCAATCAGCCCCAGCATTTT
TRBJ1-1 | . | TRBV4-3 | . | CASSQDGLRNTEAFF | TGCGCCAGCAGCCAAGATGGGCTGAGGAACACTGAAGCTTTCTTT
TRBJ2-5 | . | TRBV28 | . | CASSFSGVGEETQYF | TGTGCCAGCAGTTTTTCAGGGGTCGGCGAAGAGACCCAGTACTTC
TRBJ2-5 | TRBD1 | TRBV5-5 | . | CASSLFSGQGLETQYF | TGTGCCAGCAGCTTGTTTTCGGGACAGGGTTTGGAGACCCAGTACTTC
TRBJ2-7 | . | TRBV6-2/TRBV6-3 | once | CASRRDTSYEQYF | TGTGCCAGCAGGCGGGACACCTCCTACGAGCAGTACTTC
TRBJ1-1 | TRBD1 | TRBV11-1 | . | CASSRDRANTEAFF | TGTGCCAGCAGCCGGGACAGGGCAAACACTGAAGCTTTCTTT
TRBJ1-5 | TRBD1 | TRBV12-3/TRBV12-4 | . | CASRPTGAHQPQHF | TGTGCCAGCAGACCAACAGGGGCCCATCAGCCCCAGCATTTT
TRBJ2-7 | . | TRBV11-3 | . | CASTPGGGITYEQYF | TGTGCCAGCACCCCCGGAGGGGGGATTACCTACGAGCAGTACTTC